The present T cell receptor (beta chain) was sequenced within a study of blood T cell repertoires in COVID-19. Deletions cut 0 bases from V and 7 bases from J, with 14 bases between. Looked up from germline, CDR1 is SGHDT and CDR2 is YYEEEE. CDR3 length: 14 residues. Per the original methods: Counts of nucleated cells, estimated from reference gene primer amplification, were obtained. Profiling relied on immunoSEQ multiplex PCR, and the TCRdb table lists in-frame clones only, not all of them. V and J calls plus clone size are reproduced from that table; the DNA served to infer D and trimming. This repertoire shows roughly 180,000 clones, around 82% found once; its top ten account for under 12%.

This sequence was found in a woman of 80 years or more with active or convalescent COVID-19. Sequencing was carried out using peripheral blood. The chain has TRBV5-6 and TRBJ2-7; D might be TRBD1 (5 bases). For the CDR3, the DNA is TGTGCCAGCAGCTTGGGGCAGGGAAAGAGGGAGCAGTACTTC. Translated, it gives CASSLGQGKREQYF.